One TCR beta chain is described in this entry. It lacks a known antigen. Base qualities are not recorded, but no much larger clone differs from it by a single base. The label giving this sample's time point can be read as: newly diagnosed GD, antithyroid drugs for less than 3 months. RNA was extracted from PBMCs in TRIzol for both TCR sequencing and RNA sequencing. Graves' disease was diagnosed according to American Thyroid Association guidelines. Patients for the study were recruited at an endocrinology department in Xi'an, China. From each patient, roughly 9 milliliters of peripheral blood was collected into an EDTA anticoagulant tube. Ficoll Paque Plus density gradient separation was used to isolate PBMCs, and no further T cell sorting was done. RNA quality was checked with an Agilent 2100 Bioanalyzer and agarose gel, and concentration with a NanoDrop 2000. Receptors were amplified or captured by multiplex PCR. Sequencer: Illumina HiSeq 4000. To build TCR beta libraries, CDR3 regions were amplified by Arm-PCR using iRepertoire HTBI primers. PCR products were gel purified before sequencing. In the original analysis: Gene usage analysis of CDR3 amino acid clonotypes relied on the 62 TRBV and 12 to 15 TRBJ segments identified across samples. Filtered high-quality paired reads were merged into contigs using COPE and FqMerger. BLAST was used to align contigs to IMGT TRBV, TRBD and TRBJ reference genes, with CDR3 defined following IMGT. Clonotypes above 0.1% frequency were classified as highly expanded clones. Repertoire diversity was measured by Shannon entropy, and V-J evenness by the Gini coefficient. A clonotype was considered public if more than one individual shared it. TCRdb handled the public reads itself, with Q25 trimming in fastp and clone calling in MiXCR, and kept productive beta chains. Every entry covers one CDR3 protein and lists the most common genes and DNA from its rows. The V and J calls were determined by TCRdb, not by the authors. Across this sample there are 390,000 or so distinct CDR3 sequences, with roughly 12% seen only once. The top ten clonotypes cover about 20% of the sample.

The sample belongs to a study of regulatory T cells in long-lasting Graves disease (dated by TCRdb to about 2021). With regard to the full study: Patients with newly diagnosed Graves' disease had been on antithyroid drugs for under 3 months. TCR sequencing covered about 13 persistent and around 20 newly diagnosed Graves' disease patients, 33 samples in total. The study was registered as a clinical trial and conducted in China. Persistent Graves' disease patients were compared with newly diagnosed Graves' disease patients by peripheral blood TCR sequencing and RNA sequencing.

CDR1 and CDR2 are read off the germline V gene as MNHNS and SASEGT. Taken from cysteine to phenylalanine, the CDR3 has 18 residues. Only the CDR3 region is kept as DNA, spanning 54 bases read in frame from base 1. At the junction V is shortened by 7 bases and J by 1 base; bases outside the gene matches: 16. What the study reported, not specific to this receptor: The study examined only peripheral blood because the primary lesion, thyroid tissue, could not be accessed. The small sample size was acknowledged by the authors as a limitation that may reduce accuracy. Sequencing and analysis were restricted to the TCR beta chain. Compared with newly diagnosed patients, patients with persistent Graves' disease had lower TCR Shannon entropy and fewer highly expanded clones, which suggests clonal expansion. Persistent disease showed preferential use of TRBV28, TRBJ1-2 and TRBJ2-5, whereas newly diagnosed disease favored TRBV20-1 and TRBJ2-1. Persistent patients shared more public clonotypes among themselves (approximately 2,500) than newly diagnosed patients did (nearly 1,000).

The same specimen was also included in a second study, on T cells in Graves' hyperthyroidism and ophthalmopathy. As the second paper documents: Stable Graves' hyperthyroidism was defined as the absence of progression to ophthalmopathy over 18 months of follow-up. The hyperthyroidism patients were between 18 and 65 years old and newly diagnosed, with a disease duration of less than 2 months. The study excluded patients with uncontrolled infections, other autoimmune diseases, pregnancy or lactation. Clinical symptoms, serum thyroxine and TRAb, thyroid ultrasound, and orbital computed tomography formed the basis for the diagnoses. The first round of RT-PCR for the TCR CDR3 was performed with the HTBI primer set and the Qiagen OneStep RT-PCR kit. Most expanded thyroid clonotypes (frequency above 0.001) were also detected in blood, suggesting blood repertoires may reflect thyroid immune responses. Ophthalmopathy was separated from stable hyperthyroidism by a 13 V-J signature model, with 87.88% sensitivity and about 81% specificity obtained in cross-validation and 80%/75% obtained in testing. In validation, progression to ophthalmopathy was predicted by the model with 70% to 71% sensitivity and nearly 75% specificity, a median of approximately 6.5 months before onset. To identify distinguishing TCR V-J signatures, a discovery cohort of 95 to 100 patients was used, comprising 43 with Graves' ophthalmopathy and 57 with stable Graves' hyperthyroidism. An independent validation cohort of fewer than 20 hyperthyroidism patients and approximately 16 patients who later progressed to ophthalmopathy tested prospective prediction of ophthalmopathy. The 95 to 100 discovery patients were randomly divided into training and test sets at a 7:3 ratio. In addition, the study compared T-cell repertoires in thyroid tissue and in blood from five to seven Graves' hyperthyroidism patients. After sampling, hyperthyroidism patients received methimazole starting at 30 mg daily, and ophthalmopathy patients received high-dose intravenous methylprednisolone. Libraries were constructed in a second round of multiplex PCR, after which size selection and purification were carried out. Libraries were sequenced paired-end with 100 bp reads on an Illumina HiSeq2000. SOAPnuke was used to process the raw data, with reads discarded if the reads contained adapters or uncalled bases, had a mean Phred below 15, or lacked an exact constant-primer or identifier match. High-quality paired reads were merged with COPE v1.2.5, and unique nucleotide sequences were defined as clonotypes. MiTCR v1.1 was used to align the clonotypes against IMGT TRBV, TRBD and TRBJ reference segments. Analysis was restricted to V-J combinations with a frequency above 0.0001, which covered 99% to 99.2% of repertoires. The TCS score was defined as F50 (clonal expansion) divided by E x V (chaos), with BLOSUM62-based TCRdist calculated between CDR3 peptides within each V-J. Welch's t-statistics and random forest reduced several hundred V-J features to fewer than 15, which were used in a naive Bayes classifier (R e1071). No statistical method was used to fix the sample size in advance, and group allocation was not hidden from the investigators. The paper describes TCR Vbeta CDR3 sequencing of 130 to 150 peripheral blood samples, made up of 43 ophthalmopathy patients, some 80 hyperthyroidism patients and 17 progressor patients.

This receptor was identified in a young woman with Graves disease. Donor details come from another sample of the same person, matched by shared clones. Sequenced material: peripheral blood mononuclear cells (PBMCs), taken at new diagnosis, from a patient treated with antithyroid drugs. The V gene is TRBV6-1 and the J gene is TRBJ1-1; TRBD1 matches 9 bases in the middle. The CDR3 region: CASNNSPGQGLRNTEAFF. The DNA sequence is given as TGTGCCAGCAACAACTCGCCGGGACAGGGTCTTCGGAACACTGAAGCTTTCTTT.